One sample yielded the 21 T cell receptor beta chains listed below, sequenced in a study of early T cells in non-severe SARS-CoV-2 infection. TCRdb passed the 5' RACE reads through MiXCR, listing each CDR3 protein once. The repertoire holds fewer than 65,000 distinct CDR3 sequences, roughly 8.8% seen once, with less than 25% in the top ten. Sequencing was carried out using whole blood. These receptor sequences come from an adult who was a healthcare worker with PCR-confirmed SARS-CoV-2 infection or an uninfected control (not recorded which).

This clonotype was counted a few times. The chain recombines TRBV20-1 with TRBJ2-1; 10 nucleotides match TRBD2. The CDR3 length is 17 residues. Per germline, CDR1 DFQATT and CDR2 SNEGSKA (reference sequence). J was trimmed by 4 bases and V by 3 bases; bases with no gene match: 12. CDR3 amino acids: CSARTPRLAGVYNEQFF. As DNA, the CDR3 is TGCAGTGCTAGGACCCCCAGGCTAGCGGGGGTATACAATGAGCAGTTCTTC.

This clonotype showed up just a few times. The gene calls are TRBV7-9 and TRBJ2-1, with D possibly being TRBD2 (6 bases). V lost 3 bases to trimming and J lost 6 bases, with 15 bases between them. The CDR3 has 15 residues. Per germline, CDR1 SEHNR and CDR2 FQNEAQ (reference sequence). This chain's CDR3 is CASSFPPWRGNEQFF. The CDR3 DNA reads as TGTGCCAGCAGCTTCCCGCCATGGCGGGGCAATGAGCAGTTCTTC.

The table lists this clonotype with a few counts. The V and J genes are TRBV18 and TRBJ2-7; the match to TRBD1 covers 9 bases. J gave up 6 bases and V 8 bases, and 8 bases lay outside the gene matches. The CDR3 sequence is 13 residues long. Germline CDR1 reads KGHSH; CDR2 reads LQKENI. CDR3 DNA: TGTGCCAGCCGGGACAGGGTAGTCTCCGAGCAGTACTTC. Its protein is CASRDRVVSEQYF.

The gene calls are TRBV28 and TRBJ1-2, with D possibly matching TRBD1 (6 bases). Trimming cost V 5 bases and J 2 bases, with 15 bases left between them. CDR1 MDHEN and CDR2 SYDVKM come from the germline V gene. The CDR3 sequence is 15 residues long. The DNA for the CDR3 is TGTGCCAGCAGTGGAGCTTCGGGACAAAACTATGGCTACACCTTC. Translated, it gives CASSGASGQNYGYTF.

The V gene is TRBV12-3 or TRBV12-4, the J gene TRBJ2-7, with TRBD2 matching over 7 bases. The V segment lost 5 bases and the J segment 13 bases; nucleotides outside the gene matches: 5. The CDR3 extends over 10 amino acids. CDR3 residues: CASSRGVLYF. The CDR3 DNA sequence: TGTGCCAGCAGTCGGGGGGTTCTTTACTTC.

This chain uses TRBV12-3 or TRBV12-4 with TRBJ2-1; TRBD2 agrees at 10 bases. This CDR3 region has 15 residues. V lost 6 bases and J lost 7; bases outside the gene matches: 9. This chain's CDR3 is CASSPSGGSRNEQFF. DNA of the CDR3: TGTGCCAGCAGCCCTAGCGGGGGCTCAAGAAATGAGCAGTTCTTC.

J is TRBJ1-5 and V is TRBV5-1; D unclear. Germline V lookup: CDR1 SGHRS, CDR2 YFSETQ. Trimming removed 0 bases at V and 6 bases at J, with 19 bases between. The CDR3 extends over 17 amino acids. The CDR3 nucleotides are TGCGCCAGCAGCTTGGGACCACTGGGCCCCGAAGGTCAGCCCCAGCATTTT. Its translation: CASSLGPLGPEGQPQHF.

The rearrangement uses TRBV30 and TRBJ2-1; TRBD1 aligns across 8 bases. Looked up from germline, CDR1 is GTSNPN and CDR2 is SVGIG (reference sequence). The CDR3 length is 15 residues. After removal of 1 base from V and 3 bases from J, the junction contained 5 bases not matched to a gene. Here the CDR3 DNA reads TGTGCCTGGAGTGCAGACAGGGGCAACTACAATGAGCAGTTCTTC. This codes for CAWSADRGNYNEQFF.

In its sample, this clonotype was seen a few times. V gene TRBV20-1 combines with J gene TRBJ2-1; possibly TRBD2 for D (5 bases). The CDR3 totals 14 residues. CDR1 is DFQATT, CDR2 SNEGSKA, per germline (reference sequence). The V and J ends lost 6 bases and 6 bases respectively, with 18 bases between them. The CDR3, as DNA: TGCAGTGCCCCATCCGGGATAGCGAGCAATGAGCAGTTCTTC. Protein product: CSAPSGIASNEQFF.

At least ten counts were recorded for this clonotype. The V and J genes are TRBV7-9 and TRBJ1-1; D is uncertain. The CDR3 spans 14 residues. Germline CDR1 SEHNR, CDR2 FQNEAQ (reference sequence). V lost 3 bases, J lost 1 base, and 9 bases lay in between. CDR3 DNA sequence: TGTGCCAGCAGCTTCGACGGACCGAACACTGAAGCTTTCTTT. Translating it yields CASSFDGPNTEAFF.

This clonotype showed up many times. The rearrangement uses TRBV9 and TRBJ2-3, with 14 bases matching TRBD2. The trim removed 3 bases at V and 0 bases at J, leaving 3 bases unmatched. Germline V gene sequence: CDR1 SGDLS, CDR2 YYNGEE. CDR3 size: 17 residues. The CDR3 nucleotides read TGTGCCAGCAGCGCCGGGACTAGCGGGGGTAGCACAGATACGCAGTATTTT. Encoded protein: CASSAGTSGGSTDTQYF.

This clonotype has more than one count but fewer than ten. The rearrangement uses TRBV10-3 and TRBJ2-7; TRBD1 matches at 7 bases. The CDR3 extends over 14 amino acids. V dropped 4 bases and J dropped 1; count of bases not matched to a gene: 4. CDR1 is ENHRY and CDR2 is SYGVKD in the germline V gene. In nucleotides, the CDR3 is TGTGCCATCAGTGGAACAGGGGAATCCTACGAGCAGTACTTC. Its translation is CAISGTGESYEQYF.

The chain couples TRBV6-2 or TRBV6-3 to TRBJ2-5; the D is unclear. This CDR3 comprises 12 residues. Trimming shortened V by 7 bases and J by 5 bases, and 11 bases separated the two germline ends. Germline assignment: CDR1 MNHEY and CDR2 SVGEGT. The CDR3 sequence is CASKTTRETQYF. DNA of the CDR3: TGTGCCAGCAAGACGACAAGGGAGACCCAGTACTTC.

This clonotype was seen only a few times. The chain joins TRBV5-5 to TRBJ2-7; no clear D. There are 15 residues in the CDR3. V was cut by 4 bases and J by 7 bases, with 21 bases left in between. CDR1 SGHKS and CDR2 YYEKEE come from the germline V gene (reference sequence). The CDR3 here is CASSPPTSLPREQYF. The CDR3 region has the DNA TGTGCCAGCAGCCCGCCTACATCACTTCCCAGGGAGCAGTACTTC.

The genes are TRBV13 and TRBJ1-1; D uncertain. V lost 2 bases and J lost 3, with 7 bases in between. CDR3 length equals 13 residues. CDR1 and CDR2 (germline): PRHDT, FYEKMQ (reference sequence). CDR3 residues: CASSLRIYTEAFF. The CDR3 coding sequence is TGTGCCAGCAGCTTAAGGATCTACACTGAAGCTTTCTTT. The entire variable domain, with the rest obtained from reference TRBV13 and TRBJ1-1, is as follows: AAGVIQSPRHLIKEKRETATLKCYPIPRHDTVYWYQQGPGQDPQFLISFYEKMQSDKGSIPDRFSAQQFSDYHSELNMSSLELGDSALYFCASSLRIYTEAFFGQGTRLTVV.

The gene calls are TRBV6-1 and TRBJ1-1; D call uncertain. Germline CDR1 and CDR2: MNHNS and SASEGT. CDR3 size: 13 residues. V was clipped by 1 base and J by 4 bases, with 7 bases between them. CDR3 nucleotide sequence: TGTGCCAGCAGTGAAGGCGAGGCCACTGAAGCTTTCTTT. Protein sequence: CASSEGEATEAFF.

The chain carries TRBV4-1 and TRBJ1-5; no clear D gene. The germline V and J ends were trimmed by 0 bases and 3 bases, with 3 bases remaining between them. CDR1 and CDR2 from the germline V gene are MGHRA and YSYEKL. The CDR3 has 13 amino acids. CDR3 sequence (DNA): TGCGCCAGCAGCCAAGATGACAATCAGCCCCAGCATTTT. This encodes CASSQDDNQPQHF.

Only a few counts were recorded for this clonotype. The rearrangement uses TRBV5-1 and TRBJ2-7; D is uncertain. From germline, CDR1 is SGHRS and CDR2 YFSETQ. This CDR3 has 14 residues. Trimming pared 7 bases from V and 0 bases from J, leaving 14 bases between. In DNA, the CDR3 is TGCGCCAGCGGGGTCGAAGGGAACTCCTACGAGCAGTACTTC. Its protein product is CASGVEGNSYEQYF.

This clonotype was found a few times. The genes are TRBV9 and TRBJ2-7; possible D gene TRBD2, 6 bases. The germline V gene encodes CDR1 SGDLS and CDR2 YYNGEE. V was trimmed by 4 bases and J by 1 base, leaving 12 bases between them. The CDR3 runs to 14 residues. The DNA for the CDR3 is TGTGCCAGCAGCTCAGGAGGGGTTTCCTACGAGCAGTACTTC. This encodes CASSSGGVSYEQYF.

This clonotype was observed a few times. The V and J genes are TRBV4-1 and TRBJ2-6; tentative D call: TRBD1 (6 bases). Germline V gene sequence: CDR1 MGHRA, CDR2 YSYEKL. The CDR3 length is 18 residues. V was clipped by 4 bases and J by 0 bases, with 16 bases between them. The CDR3, as DNA: TGCGCCAGCAGCCTTGGACAGCGCGCCCTCTCTGGGGCCAACGTCCTGACTTTC. It is translated as CASSLGQRALSGANVLTF.

This clonotype was recorded at least ten times. J is TRBJ2-3 and V is TRBV10-3, with D tentatively TRBD1 (5 bases). Trimming stripped 0 bases from V and 8 bases from J, with 9 bases between. This CDR3 is built from 13 residues. Germline CDR1 reads ENHRY; CDR2 reads SYGVKD. The CDR3 DNA reads TGTGCCATCAGTGAGTCTAGGGGCGGTACGCAGTATTTT. Amino acid sequence: CAISESRGGTQYF.